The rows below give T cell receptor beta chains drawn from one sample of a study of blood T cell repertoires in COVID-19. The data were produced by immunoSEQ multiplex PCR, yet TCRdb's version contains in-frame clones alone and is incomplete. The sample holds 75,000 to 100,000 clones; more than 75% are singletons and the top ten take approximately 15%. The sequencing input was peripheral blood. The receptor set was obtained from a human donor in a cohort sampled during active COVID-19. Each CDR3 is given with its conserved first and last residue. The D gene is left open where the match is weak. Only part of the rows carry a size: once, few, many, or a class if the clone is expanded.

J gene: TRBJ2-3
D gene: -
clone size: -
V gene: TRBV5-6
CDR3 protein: CASSFTTDTQYF
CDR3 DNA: TGTGCCAGCAGCTTTACAACAGATACGCAGTATTTT

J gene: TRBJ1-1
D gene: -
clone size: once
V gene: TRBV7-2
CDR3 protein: CASSLDRVGTEAFF
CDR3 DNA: TGTGCCAGCAGCTTAGACAGGGTTGGCACTGAAGCTTTCTTT

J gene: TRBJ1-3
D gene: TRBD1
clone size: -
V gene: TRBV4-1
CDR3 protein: CASSRGGFGNTIYF
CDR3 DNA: TGCGCCAGCAGCCGAGGGGGCTTTGGAAACACCATATATTTT

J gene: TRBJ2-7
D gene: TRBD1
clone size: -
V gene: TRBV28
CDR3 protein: CASRGGTGGSEQYF
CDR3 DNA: TGTGCCAGCAGGGGCGGGACAGGGGGAAGCGAGCAGTACTTC

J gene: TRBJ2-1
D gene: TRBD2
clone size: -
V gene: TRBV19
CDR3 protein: CASSTGLAGGTYEQFF
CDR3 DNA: TGTGCCAGTAGTACCGGACTAGCGGGGGGCACATATGAGCAGTTCTTC

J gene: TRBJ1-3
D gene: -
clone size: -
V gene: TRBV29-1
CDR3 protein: CSVESGAGSGNTIYF
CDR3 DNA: TGCAGCGTTGAAAGCGGTGCGGGATCCGGAAACACCATATATTTT

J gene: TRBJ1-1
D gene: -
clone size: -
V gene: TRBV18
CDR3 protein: CASSPPHTQQEAFF
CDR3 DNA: TGTGCCAGCTCACCACCTCACACCCAACAAGAAGCTTTCTTT

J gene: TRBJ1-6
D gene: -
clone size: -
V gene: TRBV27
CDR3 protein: CASSFGASNSPLHF
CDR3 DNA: TGTGCCAGCAGTTTTGGGGCGAGCAATTCACCCCTCCACTTT

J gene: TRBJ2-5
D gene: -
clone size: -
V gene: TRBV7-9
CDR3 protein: CASSHSGQETQYF
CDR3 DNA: TGTGCCAGCAGCCATAGCGGTCAAGAGACCCAGTACTTC

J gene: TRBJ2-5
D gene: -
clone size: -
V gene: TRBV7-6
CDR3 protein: CASSLFSLRSGQDYTQYF
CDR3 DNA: TGTGCCAGCAGCTTATTTAGTCTGCGGTCAGGGCAAGATTATACCCAGTACTTC